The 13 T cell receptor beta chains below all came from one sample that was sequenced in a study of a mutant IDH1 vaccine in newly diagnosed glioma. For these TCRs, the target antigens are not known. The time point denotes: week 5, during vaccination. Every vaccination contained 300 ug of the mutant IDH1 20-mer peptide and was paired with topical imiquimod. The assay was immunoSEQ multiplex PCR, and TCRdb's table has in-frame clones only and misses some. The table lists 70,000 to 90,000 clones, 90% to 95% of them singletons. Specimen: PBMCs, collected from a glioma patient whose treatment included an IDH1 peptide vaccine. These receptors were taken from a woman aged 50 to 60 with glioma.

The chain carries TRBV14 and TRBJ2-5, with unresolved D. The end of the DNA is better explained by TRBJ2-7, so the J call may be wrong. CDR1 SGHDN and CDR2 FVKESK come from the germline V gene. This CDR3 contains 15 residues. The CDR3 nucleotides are TGTGCCAGCAGCCCCATGGGCTCCATGGGTTACGAGCAGTACTTC. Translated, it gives CASSPMGSMGYEQYF.

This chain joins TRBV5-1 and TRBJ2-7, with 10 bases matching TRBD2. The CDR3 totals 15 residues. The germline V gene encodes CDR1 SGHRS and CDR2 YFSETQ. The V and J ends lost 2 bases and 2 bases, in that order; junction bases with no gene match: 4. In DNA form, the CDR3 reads TGCGCCAGCAGCTTCAGGACTAGCGGAACCTACGAGCAGTACTTC. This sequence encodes CASSFRTSGTYEQYF.

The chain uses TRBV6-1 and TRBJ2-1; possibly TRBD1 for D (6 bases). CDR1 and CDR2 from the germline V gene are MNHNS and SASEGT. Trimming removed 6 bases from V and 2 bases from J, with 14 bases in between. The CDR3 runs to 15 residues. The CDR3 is CASSLRGRPYNEQFF. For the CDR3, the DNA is TGTGCCAGCAGCCTCAGGGGACGGCCCTACAATGAGCAGTTCTTC.

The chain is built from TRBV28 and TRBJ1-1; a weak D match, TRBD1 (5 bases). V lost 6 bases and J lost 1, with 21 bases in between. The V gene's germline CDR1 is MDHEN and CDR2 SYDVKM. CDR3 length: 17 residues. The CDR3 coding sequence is TGTGCCAGCAGCCTAGGTGGGGGGAGGCTTGGGAACACTGAAGCTTTCTTT. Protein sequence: CASSLGGGRLGNTEAFF.

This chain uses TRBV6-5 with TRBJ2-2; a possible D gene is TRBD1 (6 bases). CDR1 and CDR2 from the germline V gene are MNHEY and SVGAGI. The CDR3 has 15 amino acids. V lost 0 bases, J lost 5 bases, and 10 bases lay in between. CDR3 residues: CASSYSPRGTGELFF. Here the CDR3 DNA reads TGTGCCAGCAGTTACTCGCCCAGGGGAACCGGGGAGCTGTTTTTT.

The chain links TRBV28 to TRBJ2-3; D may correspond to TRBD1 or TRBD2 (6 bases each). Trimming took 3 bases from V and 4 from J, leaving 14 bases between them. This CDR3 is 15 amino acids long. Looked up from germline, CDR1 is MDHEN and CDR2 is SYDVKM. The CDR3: CASSLSSGGADTQYF. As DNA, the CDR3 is TGTGCCAGCAGTTTGTCGTCCGGGGGCGCAGATACGCAGTATTTT.

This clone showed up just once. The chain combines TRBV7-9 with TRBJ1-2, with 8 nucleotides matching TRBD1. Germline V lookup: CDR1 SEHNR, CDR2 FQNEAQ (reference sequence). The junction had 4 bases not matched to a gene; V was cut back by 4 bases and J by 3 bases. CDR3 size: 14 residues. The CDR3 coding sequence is TGTGCCAGCAGCTCGGACAGGGTCTACTATGGCTACACCTTC. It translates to CASSSDRVYYGYTF.

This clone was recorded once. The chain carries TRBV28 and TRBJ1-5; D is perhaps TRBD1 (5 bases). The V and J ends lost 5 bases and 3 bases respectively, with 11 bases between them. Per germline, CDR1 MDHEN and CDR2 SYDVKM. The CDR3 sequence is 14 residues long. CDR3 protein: CASSMVGVNQPQHF. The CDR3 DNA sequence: TGTGCCAGCAGTATGGTGGGGGTCAATCAGCCCCAGCATTTT.

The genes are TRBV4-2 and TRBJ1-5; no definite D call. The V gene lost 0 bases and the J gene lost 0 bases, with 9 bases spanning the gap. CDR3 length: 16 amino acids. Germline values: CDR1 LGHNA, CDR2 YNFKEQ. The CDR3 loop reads CASSQEEAISNQPQHF. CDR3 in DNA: TGTGCCAGCAGCCAAGAAGAGGCGATTAGCAATCAGCCCCAGCATTTT.

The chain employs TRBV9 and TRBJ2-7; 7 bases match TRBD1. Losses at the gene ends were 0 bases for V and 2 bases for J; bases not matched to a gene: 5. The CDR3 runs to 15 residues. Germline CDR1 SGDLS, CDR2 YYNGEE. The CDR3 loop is CASSVGGGSTYEQYF. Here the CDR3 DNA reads TGTGCCAGCAGCGTAGGAGGGGGCTCAACCTACGAGCAGTACTTC.

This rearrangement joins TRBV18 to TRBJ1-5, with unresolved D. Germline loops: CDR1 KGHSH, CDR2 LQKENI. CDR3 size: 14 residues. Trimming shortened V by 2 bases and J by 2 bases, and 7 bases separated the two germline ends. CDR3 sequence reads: CASSPVSGNQPQHF. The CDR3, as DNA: TGTGCCAGCTCACCAGTAAGCGGCAATCAGCCCCAGCATTTT.

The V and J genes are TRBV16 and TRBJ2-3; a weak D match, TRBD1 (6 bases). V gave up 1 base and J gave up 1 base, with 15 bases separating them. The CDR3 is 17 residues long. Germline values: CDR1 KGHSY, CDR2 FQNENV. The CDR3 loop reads CASSQFVRDIRTDTQYF. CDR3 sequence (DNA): TGTGCCAGCAGCCAATTCGTCCGGGACATACGCACAGATACGCAGTATTTT.

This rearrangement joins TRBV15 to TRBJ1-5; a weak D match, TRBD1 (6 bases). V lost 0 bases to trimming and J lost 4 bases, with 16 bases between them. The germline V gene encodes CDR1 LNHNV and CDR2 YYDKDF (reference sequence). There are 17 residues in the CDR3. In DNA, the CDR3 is TGTGCCACCAGCAGAGATACCCGCGGGACACAGAATCAGCCCCAGCATTTT. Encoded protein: CATSRDTRGTQNQPQHF. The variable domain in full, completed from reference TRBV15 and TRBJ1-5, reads DAMVIQNPRYQVTQFGKPVTLSCSQTLNHNVMYWYQQKSSQAPKLLFHYYDKDFNNEADTPDNFQSRRPNTSFCFLDIRSPGLGDTAMYLCATSRDTRGTQNQPQHFGDGTRLSIL.